This T cell receptor beta chain comes out of a study of blood T cell repertoires in COVID-19. Profiling relied on immunoSEQ multiplex PCR, and the TCRdb table lists in-frame clones only, not all of them. The data hold approximately 200,000 clones, with about four fifths observed a single time. Participants were placed into cohorts based on the clinical history they reported. The CDR3 contains 13 residues. Germline V gene data show CDR1 as MNHEY and CDR2 as SVGAGI. After removal of 7 bases from V and 4 bases from J, the junction contained 6 bases not matched to a gene. The receptor's source is a middle-aged woman with acute COVID-19. What was sequenced was PBMCs or T cells enriched from blood (not recorded which). The V call is TRBV6-5, the J call TRBJ1-2; 7 nucleotides agree with TRBD1. As DNA, the CDR3 is TGTGCCAGCACCCCGGGACAGCTCTATGGCTACACCTTC. It is translated as CASTPGQLYGYTF.